This is a list of T cell receptor beta chains from one sample in a study of T cell changes during pregnancy in multiple sclerosis. Some clones are missing from TCRdb's copy, which holds only in-frame ones; the method was immunoSEQ multiplex PCR. In the table there are some 20,000 clones, around 89% of which are singletons. The sequenced sample was CD4+ T cells from peripheral blood mononuclear cells, obtained in the first trimester of pregnancy. These receptors were taken from a female donor in good health, enrolled as a control in a pregnancy study. CDR3s include the opening cysteine and the closing phenylalanine or tryptophan. The order of the fields is D gene, J gene, V gene, clone size, CDR3 DNA, CDR3 protein. A D gene is named only where the DNA matches it firmly. The size entry is marked missing in some rows and otherwise reads once, few, many or a size class.

>TRBD2|TRBJ2-7|TRBV5-4|.
TGTGCCAGCAGCCCGGCCTCGGGACTAGTCTCCTACGAGCAGTACTTC
CASSPASGLVSYEQYF
>TRBD1|TRBJ2-7|TRBV5-1|.
TGCGCCAGCAGCTTGCAGGGGGAAATCTACGAGCAGTACTTC
CASSLQGEIYEQYF
>TRBD1|TRBJ1-1|TRBV19|.
TGTGCCAGTAGTGGGGACAGAGCGAACACTGAAGCTTTCTTT
CASSGDRANTEAFF
>TRBD2|TRBJ2-2|TRBV4-2|.
TGTGCCAGCAGCCAGAATAGCGGGACGAACACCGGGGAGCTGTTTTTT
CASSQNSGTNTGELFF
>TRBD2|TRBJ2-1|TRBV5-4|.
TGTGCCAGCAGCGCCCGGGACTACACTGAGCAGTTCTTC
CASSARDYTEQFF
>.|TRBJ1-2|TRBV19|.
TGTGCCAGTAGTATAGCGGCCAGGGAAAACTATGGCTACACCTTC
CASSIAARENYGYTF
>TRBD2|TRBJ2-7|TRBV2|.
TGTGCCAGCAGGCAGCGGGGGGCGGGGTACGAGCAGTACTTC
CASRQRGAGYEQYF
>TRBD1|TRBJ1-3|TRBV30|.
TGTGCCTGGAGTGCCGGGACAGGGTTACGGAACACCATATATTTT
CAWSAGTGLRNTIYF
>.|TRBJ2-3|TRBV21-1|.
TGTGCCAGCAGCACCCGACAGTCGGAAGATACGCGGTATTTT
CASSTRQSEDTRYF
>.|TRBJ1-2|TRBV11-3|.
TGTGCCAGCAGCCCCGCCCCCGGTCAGGGCTATGGCTACACCTTC
CASSPAPGQGYGYTF
>.|TRBJ1-1|TRBV6-6|.
TGTGCCAGCAGTGGGGGAGGGGCGAGCACTGAAGCTTTCTTT
CASSGGGASTEAFF
>.|TRBJ1-1|TRBV27|once
TGTGCCAGCAGTCCTTCCACAAGATCCAACACTGAAGCTTTCTTT
CASSPSTRSNTEAFF
>TRBD1|TRBJ2-6|TRBV7-8|.
TGTGCCAGCAGCTACTTACAGGGGGCGTCTGGGGCCAACGTCCTGACTTTC
CASSYLQGASGANVLTF
>TRBD1|TRBJ1-5|TRBV30|few
TGTGCCTGGAGTGGGACAGGGGGCAATCAGCCCCAGCATTTT
CAWSGTGGNQPQHF
>.|TRBJ1-1|TRBV5-4|.
TGTGCCAGCAGCTTGGAGGGGAGGGGAGGCGCTGAAGCTTTCTTT
CASSLEGRGGAEAFF
>.|TRBJ2-2|TRBV7-2|.
TGTGCCAGCAGCTGGAAGACTGGAGGCACCGGGGAGCTGTTTTTT
CASSWKTGGTGELFF